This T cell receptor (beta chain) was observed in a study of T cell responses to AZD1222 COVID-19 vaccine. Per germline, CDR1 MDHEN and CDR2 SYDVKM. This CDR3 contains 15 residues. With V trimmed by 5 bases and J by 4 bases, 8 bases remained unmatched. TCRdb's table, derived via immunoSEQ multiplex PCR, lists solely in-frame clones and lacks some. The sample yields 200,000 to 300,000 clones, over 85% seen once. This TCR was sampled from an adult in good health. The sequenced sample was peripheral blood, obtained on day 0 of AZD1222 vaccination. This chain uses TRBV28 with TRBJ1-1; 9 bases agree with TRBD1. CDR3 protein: CASSALDRGLTEAFF. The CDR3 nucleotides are TGTGCCAGCAGTGCCCTGGACAGGGGACTCACTGAAGCTTTCTTT. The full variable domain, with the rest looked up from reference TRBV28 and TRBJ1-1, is DVKVTQSSRYLVKRTGEKVFLECVQDMDHENMFWYRQDPGLGLRLIYFSYDVKMKEKGDIPEGYSVSREKKERFSLILESASTNQTSMYLCASSALDRGLTEAFFGQGTRLTVV.